This T cell receptor (beta chain) was recovered during a study of T-cell reconstitution after alpha-beta-depleted transplantation in children (dated by TCRdb to 2016 to 2017). Regarding the study in general: Using TCR repertoire profiling, the study followed T-cell immune reconstitution in a quantitative way in children after TCRalphabeta/CD19-depleted allogeneic hematopoietic cell transplantation. Results the study describes overall, beyond this receptor: In some patients, the high TCRbeta diversity seen at day 60 was put down to recipient T cells and intrathymic progenitors that had survived conditioning. The apparently early recovery of alphabetaT-cell counts about two months after transplant reportedly depended on only several hundred rapidly expanded clones that came from non-depleted graft cells. Hyperexpanded clone frequencies declined over subsequent months; after one year, T-cell counts and TCRbeta diversity were mostly attributed to newly produced T cells.

Per the publication, the treatment or condition label means: allogeneic hematopoietic cell transplantation with graft depleted of TCRalphabeta T cells and CD19 B cells. Transplant recipients were children who received TCRalphabeta/CD19-depleted allogeneic hematopoietic cell grafts. In regard to this clonotype: Its specific antigen is unknown. Per-nucleotide qualities are absent, and no much larger clonotype sits a single base away.

The library was generated by PCR. Sequencing was performed on an Illumina HiSeq 2500. To normalize quantification of the TCRbeta repertoire, the TCR libraries were built with molecular barcoding that relied on unique molecular identifiers. TCRdb reprocessing: public reads trimmed at Q25 with fastp, clones called with MiXCR, in-frame beta chains kept. Entries that share a CDR3 protein sequence are merged under the most common genes and DNA. A total of approximately 1,000,000 distinct CDR3 sequences appear in this sample, roughly 29% of them only once. Over 25% of the sample lies in the top ten. Counted from cysteine to phenylalanine, this CDR3 has 17 amino acids. The DNA shown is the 51-base CDR3, in frame from base 1. Between the V and J ends, shortened by 6 bases and 0 bases respectively, the junction contains 18 bases.

The TCR sequence derives from a boy under three years old who had a stem cell transplant for SCID, so the T cells may come from the graft donor. Recombination connected TRBV12-3 or TRBV12-4 to TRBJ2-1; the D gene lacks a confident call. Source: PBMCs, mostly from graft donor cells, taken 360 days after TCRalphabeta/CD19-depleted stem cell transplant. The DNA reads as follows: TGTGCCAGCAGACAGACCCCTGTCCGCAGCTCCTACAATGAGCAGTTCTTC. This sequence encodes CASRQTPVRSSYNEQFF.